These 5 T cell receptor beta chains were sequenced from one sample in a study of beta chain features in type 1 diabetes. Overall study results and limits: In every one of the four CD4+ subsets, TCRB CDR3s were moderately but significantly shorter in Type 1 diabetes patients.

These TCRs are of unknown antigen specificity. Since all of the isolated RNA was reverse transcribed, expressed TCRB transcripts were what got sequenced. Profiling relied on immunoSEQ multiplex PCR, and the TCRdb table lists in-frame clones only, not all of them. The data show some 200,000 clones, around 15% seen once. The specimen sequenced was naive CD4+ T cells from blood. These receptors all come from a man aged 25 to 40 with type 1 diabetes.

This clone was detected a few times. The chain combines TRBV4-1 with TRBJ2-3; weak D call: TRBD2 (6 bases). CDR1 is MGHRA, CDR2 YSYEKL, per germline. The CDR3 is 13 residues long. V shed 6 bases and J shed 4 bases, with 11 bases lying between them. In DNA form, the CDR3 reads TGCGCCAGCAGGTTGACGGGGGCAGATACGCAGTATTTT. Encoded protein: CASRLTGADTQYF.

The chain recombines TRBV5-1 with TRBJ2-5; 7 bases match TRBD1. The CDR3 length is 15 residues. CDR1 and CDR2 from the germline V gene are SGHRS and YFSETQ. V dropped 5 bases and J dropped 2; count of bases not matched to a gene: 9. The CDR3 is CASRSDRVGQETQYF. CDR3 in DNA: TGCGCCAGCAGATCCGACAGGGTAGGACAAGAGACCCAGTACTTC.

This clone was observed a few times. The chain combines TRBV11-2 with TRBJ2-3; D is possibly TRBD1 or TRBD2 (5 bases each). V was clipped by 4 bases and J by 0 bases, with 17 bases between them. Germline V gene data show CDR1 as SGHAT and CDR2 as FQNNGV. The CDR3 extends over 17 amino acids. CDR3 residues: CASSSYRDPSSTDTQYF. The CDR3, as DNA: TGTGCCAGCAGCTCCTATAGGGACCCCAGTAGCACAGATACGCAGTATTTT. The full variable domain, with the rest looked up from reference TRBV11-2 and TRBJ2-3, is EAGVAQSPRYKIIEKRQSVAFWCNPISGHATLYWYQQILGQGPKLLIQFQNNGVVDDSQLPKDRFSAERLKGVDSTLKIQPAKLEDSAVYLCASSSYRDPSSTDTQYFGPGTRLTVL.

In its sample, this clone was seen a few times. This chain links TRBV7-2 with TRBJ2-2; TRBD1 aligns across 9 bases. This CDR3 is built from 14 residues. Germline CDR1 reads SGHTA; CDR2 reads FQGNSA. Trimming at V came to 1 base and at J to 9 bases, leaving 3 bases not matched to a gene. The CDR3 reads CASSLVQGARELFF. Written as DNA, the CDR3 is TGTGCCAGCAGCTTAGTACAGGGGGCGCGGGAGCTGTTTTTT.

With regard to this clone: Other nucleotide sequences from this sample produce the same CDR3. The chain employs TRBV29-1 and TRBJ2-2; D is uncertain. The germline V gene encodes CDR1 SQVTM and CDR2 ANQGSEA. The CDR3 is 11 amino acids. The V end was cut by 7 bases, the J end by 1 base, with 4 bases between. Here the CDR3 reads CSGKNTGELFF. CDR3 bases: TGCAGCGGCAAGAACACCGGGGAGCTGTTTTTT.